Listed below are T cell receptor beta chains from one sample, sequenced in a study of control samples from healthy donors and cancer patients. Profiled with immunoSEQ multiplex PCR; TCRdb holds only in-frame clones, not every one. Of 30,000 to 40,000 clones listed, around 88% are singletons. Sequenced: PBMCs. Source of these receptors: a woman in her fifties or sixties with lung cancer. The CDR3 runs from the conserved cysteine through the conserved F or W. The D gene is left open where the match is weak. Part of the rows lack a size; the others show once, few, many or a class for expanded clones.

v_call	j_call	clone_size	d_call	cdr3_aa	cdr3_nt
TRBV15	TRBJ1-2	once	-	CATSRAGYGYTF	TGTGCCACCAGCAGAGCGGGGTATGGCTACACCTTC
TRBV7-9	TRBJ2-7	-	-	CASSSPGGQVGPYEQYF	TGTGCCAGCAGCTCCCCCGGAGGGCAGGTAGGCCCCTACGAGCAGTACTTC
TRBV10-3	TRBJ2-7	-	TRBD1	CAIRGGQGRRNEQYF	TGTGCCATCAGGGGCGGACAGGGGAGAAGGAACGAGCAGTACTTC
TRBV6-2/TRBV6-3	TRBJ2-7	-	-	CASSYARAREQYF	TGTGCCAGCAGTTATGCGCGTGCCAGGGAGCAGTACTTC
TRBV4-1	TRBJ1-4	few	-	CASSQSRGRVTGNEKLFF	TGCGCCAGCAGCCAAAGTCGGGGACGTGTCACAGGCAATGAAAAACTGTTTTTT
TRBV4-1	TRBJ1-3	-	-	CASSQVSGSDTIYF	TGCGCCAGCAGCCAAGTTTCAGGGTCTGACACCATATATTTT
TRBV3-1/TRBV3-2	TRBJ2-1	-	TRBD2	CASSQVAGGWNEQFF	TGTGCCAGCAGCCAGGTAGCGGGGGGGTGGAATGAGCAGTTCTTC
TRBV12-3/TRBV12-4	TRBJ1-1	few	-	CASSLRGNTEAFF	TGTGCCAGCAGTTTGAGAGGGAACACTGAAGCTTTCTTT
TRBV10-1	TRBJ1-2	-	-	CASPWTPRATGYTF	TGCGCCAGCCCTTGGACCCCCAGGGCGACTGGCTACACCTTC
TRBV19	TRBJ1-1	-	-	CASSVQGAPEAFF	TGTGCCAGTAGTGTTCAGGGTGCGCCTGAAGCTTTCTTT
TRBV12-3/TRBV12-4	TRBJ1-5	-	-	CASRNTLRQPQHF	TGTGCCAGCAGAAACACCCTACGGCAGCCCCAGCATTTT
TRBV7-9	TRBJ1-5	-	-	CASSLGADRPQHF	TGTGCCAGCAGCTTGGGGGCGGATAGGCCCCAGCATTTT
TRBV7-2	TRBJ2-5	-	-	CASTGQQETQYF	TGTGCCAGCACCGGACAGCAAGAGACCCAGTACTTC
TRBV29-1	TRBJ2-7	few	TRBD1	CSVEQTGSGEQYF	TGCAGCGTCGAACAGACAGGGTCAGGGGAGCAGTACTTC
TRBV2	TRBJ2-7	-	-	CASSEFGGLPYEQYF	TGTGCCAGCAGTGAATTCGGGGGCCTTCCCTACGAGCAGTACTTC
TRBV30	TRBJ1-1	-	-	CAWAKKMNTEAFF	TGTGCCTGGGCGAAGAAAATGAACACTGAAGCTTTCTTT
TRBV6-6	TRBJ1-2	-	-	CASSFLGANYGYTF	TGTGCCAGCAGTTTTTTAGGGGCTAACTATGGCTACACCTTC
TRBV27	TRBJ2-1	once	TRBD2	CASSPLAGIVRGEQFF	TGTGCCAGCAGCCCCCTAGCGGGCATCGTTCGGGGGGAGCAGTTCTTC
TRBV9	TRBJ1-1	-	-	CASSVASLSPEAFF	TGTGCCAGCAGCGTAGCGTCTTTAAGCCCTGAAGCTTTCTTT
TRBV18	TRBJ2-3	-	TRBD2	CASSPPGLAGGTDTQYF	TGTGCCAGCTCACCACCGGGACTAGCGGGAGGCACAGATACGCAGTATTTT
TRBV9	TRBJ2-3	-	TRBD2	CASSAIGTSGADTQYF	TGTGCCAGCAGCGCCATCGGGACTAGCGGGGCAGATACGCAGTATTTT
TRBV7-3	TRBJ2-7	once	TRBD1	CASSLGYRGRDGEQYF	TGTGCCAGCAGCTTAGGGTACAGGGGGCGCGACGGCGAGCAGTACTTC
TRBV11-3	TRBJ2-5	-	TRBD2	CASSPGGRDQETQYF	TGTGCCAGCAGCCCGGGGGGAAGGGACCAAGAGACCCAGTACTTC
TRBV2	TRBJ2-5	-	-	CASSENTGETQYF	TGTGCCAGCAGTGAAAATACAGGAGAGACCCAGTACTTC
TRBV18	TRBJ1-2	-	-	CASSRRTYNYGYTF	TGTGCCAGCTCACGCCGGACCTACAACTATGGCTACACCTTC
TRBV18	TRBJ1-2	-	-	CASSPLPRRGYTF	TGTGCCAGCTCACCCCTCCCCCGACGAGGCTACACCTTC
TRBV10-3	TRBJ1-5	-	TRBD1	CASKTDRDGNQPQHF	TGTGCCTCCAAAACCGACAGGGACGGCAATCAGCCCCAGCATTTT